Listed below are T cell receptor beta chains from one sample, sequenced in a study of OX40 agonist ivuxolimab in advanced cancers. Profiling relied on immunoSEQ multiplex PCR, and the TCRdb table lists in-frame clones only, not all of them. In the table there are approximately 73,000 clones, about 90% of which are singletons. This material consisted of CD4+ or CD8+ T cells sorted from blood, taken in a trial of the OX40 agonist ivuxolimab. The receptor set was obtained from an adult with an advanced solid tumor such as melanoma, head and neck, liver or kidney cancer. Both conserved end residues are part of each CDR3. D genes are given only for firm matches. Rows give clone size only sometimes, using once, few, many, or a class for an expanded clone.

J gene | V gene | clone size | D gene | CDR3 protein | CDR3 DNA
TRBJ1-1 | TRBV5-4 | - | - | CASSAGTMGTEAFF | TGTGCCAGCAGCGCCGGGACAATGGGCACTGAAGCTTTCTTT
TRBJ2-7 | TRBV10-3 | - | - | CAISESAGASSYEQYF | TGTGCCATCAGTGAGTCGGCGGGGGCTAGCTCCTACGAGCAGTACTTC
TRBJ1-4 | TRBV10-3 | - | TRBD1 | CAIKGQPSDEKLFF | TGTGCCATCAAGGGACAGCCCTCAGATGAAAAACTGTTTTTT
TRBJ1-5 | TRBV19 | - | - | CATRGAFNQPQHF | TGTGCCACTCGGGGGGCTTTCAATCAGCCCCAGCATTTT
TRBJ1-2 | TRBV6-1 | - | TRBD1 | CASSDGTGANYGYTF | TGTGCCAGCAGTGACGGGACAGGGGCGAACTATGGCTACACCTTC
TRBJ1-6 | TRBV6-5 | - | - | CASSYSSYNSPLHF | TGTGCCAGCAGTTACAGCTCCTATAATTCACCCCTCCACTTT
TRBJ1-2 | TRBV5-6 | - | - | CASRFDSHGYTF | TGTGCCAGCAGATTCGACAGTCATGGCTACACCTTC
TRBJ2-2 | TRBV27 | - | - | CASSQSTSGTGELFF | TGTGCCAGCAGTCAGTCGACATCCGGCACCGGGGAGCTGTTTTTT
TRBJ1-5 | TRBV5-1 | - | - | CASSLQGLGQPQHF | TGCGCCAGCAGTCTACAGGGACTCGGCCAGCCCCAGCATTTT
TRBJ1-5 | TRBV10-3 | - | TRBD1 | CAISAGQGIGQPQHF | TGTGCCATCAGTGCCGGACAGGGGATCGGGCAGCCCCAGCATTTT
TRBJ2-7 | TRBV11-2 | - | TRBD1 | CASSLVSGTGPSYEQYF | TGTGCCAGCAGCTTAGTCTCCGGGACAGGGCCCTCCTACGAGCAGTACTTC
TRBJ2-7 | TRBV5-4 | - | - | CASSPGPHKPYEQYF | TGTGCCAGCAGCCCCGGACCGCATAAGCCCTACGAGCAGTACTTC
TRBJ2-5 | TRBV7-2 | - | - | CASSRQTGETQYF | TGTGCCAGCAGCCGACAGACTGGGGAGACCCAGTACTTC
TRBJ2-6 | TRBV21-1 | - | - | CASRIGPGSGANVLTF | TGTGCCAGCAGGATCGGGCCGGGCTCTGGGGCCAACGTCCTGACTTTC
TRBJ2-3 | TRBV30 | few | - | CAWRSPRVVDTQYF | TGTGCCTGGAGGTCGCCTCGAGTGGTAGATACGCAGTATTTT
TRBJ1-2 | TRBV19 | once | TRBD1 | CASSPGTGGASSSDYTF | TGTGCCAGTAGCCCTGGGACAGGGGGCGCTTCCAGTAGCGACTACACCTTC
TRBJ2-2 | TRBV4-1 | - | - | CASRAGDTHTGELFF | TGCGCCAGCCGGGCAGGGGACACCCACACCGGGGAGCTGTTTTTT
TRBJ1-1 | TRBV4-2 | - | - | CASSQANGNTEAFF | TGTGCCAGCAGCCAAGCGAACGGGAACACTGAAGCTTTCTTT
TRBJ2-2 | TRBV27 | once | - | CASSLSGVNTGELFF | TGTGCCAGCAGTTTATCAGGGGTCAACACCGGGGAGCTGTTTTTT
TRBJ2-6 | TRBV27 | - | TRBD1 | CASRSQGAGANVLTF | TGTGCCAGCAGAAGCCAGGGGGCTGGGGCCAACGTCCTGACTTTC
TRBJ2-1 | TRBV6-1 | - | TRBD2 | CASLVAGGRGEQFF | TGTGCCAGCCTGGTAGCGGGGGGGCGGGGTGAGCAGTTCTTC
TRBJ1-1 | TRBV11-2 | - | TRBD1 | CASSWDRPNTEAFF | TGTGCCAGCAGCTGGGACAGGCCGAACACTGAAGCTTTCTTT
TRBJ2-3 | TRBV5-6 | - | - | CASSLLGPIGDTQYF | TGTGCCAGCAGCTTGCTTGGCCCTATCGGAGATACGCAGTATTTT
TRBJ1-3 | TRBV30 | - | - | CAWSSSTFSSGNTIYF | TGTGCCTGGAGTTCTTCGACATTTTCTTCGGGAAACACCATATATTTT
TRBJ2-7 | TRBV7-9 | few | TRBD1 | CASSTPTGGPSLSSYEQYF | TGTGCCAGCAGCACCCCGACAGGGGGCCCCTCCCTTTCCTCCTACGAGCAGTACTTC
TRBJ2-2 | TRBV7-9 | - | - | CASSLETTGSGELFF | TGTGCCAGCAGCTTAGAAACTACAGGGTCCGGGGAGCTGTTTTTT
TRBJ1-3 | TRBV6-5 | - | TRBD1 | CASSYSGRGSGNTIYF | TGTGCCAGCAGTTACTCCGGCAGGGGGTCAGGAAACACCATATATTTT
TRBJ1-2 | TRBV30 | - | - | CAWSVVGSNYGYTF | TGTGCCTGGAGTGTCGTTGGGTCGAACTATGGCTACACCTTC
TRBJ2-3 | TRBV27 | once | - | CASSLSDPGLRHTDTQYF | TGTGCCAGCAGTTTATCGGATCCGGGACTCCGGCACACAGATACGCAGTATTTT
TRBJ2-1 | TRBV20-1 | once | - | CSASTPREQFF | TGCAGTGCTAGTACGCCGAGGGAGCAGTTCTTC
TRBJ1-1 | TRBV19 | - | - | CASSMGQNTEAFF | TGTGCCAGTAGTATGGGACAGAACACTGAAGCTTTCTTT
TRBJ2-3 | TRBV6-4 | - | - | CASRLSAGSDTQYF | TGTGCCAGCAGACTGAGCGCAGGGTCCGATACGCAGTATTTT
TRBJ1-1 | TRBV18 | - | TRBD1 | CASSRTGNTEAFF | TGTGCCAGCTCACGGACAGGAAACACTGAAGCTTTCTTT
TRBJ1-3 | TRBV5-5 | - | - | CASSPLLYQGAAGNTIYF | TGTGCCAGCAGCCCCCTACTCTACCAGGGAGCTGCTGGAAACACCATATATTTT
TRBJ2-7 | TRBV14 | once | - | CASSPTGFGYEQYF | TGTGCCAGCAGCCCAACAGGTTTCGGCTACGAGCAGTACTTC
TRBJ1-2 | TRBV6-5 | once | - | CASSSGGGAGGYTF | TGTGCCAGCAGTTCCGGCGGGGGAGCGGGCGGCTACACCTTC
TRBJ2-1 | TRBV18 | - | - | CASSPPSSQGNEQFF | TGTGCCAGCTCTCCCCCTAGCTCCCAGGGGAATGAGCAGTTCTTC
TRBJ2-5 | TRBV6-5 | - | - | CASSYSGPFEGETQYF | TGTGCCAGCAGTTACTCGGGTCCGTTCGAGGGAGAGACCCAGTACTTC
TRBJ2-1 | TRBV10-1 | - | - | CASSVSSGRNRGNEQFF | TGCGCCAGCAGTGTCTCAAGCGGGCGCAATCGAGGGAATGAGCAGTTCTTC
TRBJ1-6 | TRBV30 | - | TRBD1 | CAWSALSRGSPLHF | TGTGCCTGGAGTGCCTTGTCCAGGGGGTCACCCCTCCACTTT
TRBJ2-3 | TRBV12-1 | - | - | CASSFGGEGASGRSNTQYF | TGTGCCAGCAGCTTTGGGGGGGAGGGGGCTAGCGGGAGGTCCAATACGCAGTATTTT
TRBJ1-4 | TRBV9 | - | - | CASSETVPGEKLFF | TGTGCCAGCAGCGAGACCGTCCCTGGGGAAAAACTGTTTTTT
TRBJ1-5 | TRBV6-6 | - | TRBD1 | CASSLSAGGGQPQHF | TGTGCCAGCAGTCTTAGCGCAGGGGGAGGACAGCCCCAGCATTTT
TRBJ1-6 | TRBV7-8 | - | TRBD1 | CASSLGTGDSPLHF | TGTGCCAGCAGCTTAGGGACAGGGGATTCACCCCTCCACTTT
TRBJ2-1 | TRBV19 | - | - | CASSGTALAGVHNEQFF | TGTGCCAGTAGTGGGACAGCGCTGGCGGGGGTCCACAATGAGCAGTTCTTC
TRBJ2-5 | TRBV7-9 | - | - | CASSMGVGWETQYF | TGTGCCAGCAGCATGGGGGTGGGATGGGAGACCCAGTACTTC
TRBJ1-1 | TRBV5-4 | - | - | CASSLPQKGTEAFF | TGTGCCAGCAGCTTGCCACAAAAAGGGACTGAAGCTTTCTTT
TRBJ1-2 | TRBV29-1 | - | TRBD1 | CSVDREGYGYTF | TGCAGCGTCGACAGGGAGGGCTATGGCTACACCTTC
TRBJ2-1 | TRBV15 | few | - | CATSRDVTGKGNEQFF | TGTGCCACCAGCAGAGATGTGACAGGCAAGGGGAATGAGCAGTTCTTC
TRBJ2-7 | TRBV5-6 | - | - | CASSVRGRATYEQYF | TGTGCCAGCAGCGTGAGGGGCAGGGCAACCTACGAGCAGTACTTC
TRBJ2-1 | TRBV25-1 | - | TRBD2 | CASSGGSGSYNEQFF | TGTGCCAGCTCTGGCGGGAGCGGTTCCTACAATGAGCAGTTCTTC
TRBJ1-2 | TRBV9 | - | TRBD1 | CASSRQGGTNYGYTF | TGTGCCAGCAGCCGCCAGGGGGGCACTAACTATGGCTACACCTTC
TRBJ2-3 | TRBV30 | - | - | CAWRTWGSAQYF | TGTGCCTGGAGGACCTGGGGAAGTGCGCAGTATTTT
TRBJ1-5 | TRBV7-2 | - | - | CASSLSITSNQPQHF | TGTGCCAGCAGCCTGAGCATCACAAGCAATCAGCCCCAGCATTTT